The rows below give T cell receptor beta chains drawn from one sample of a study of CD8 T cells in Susac syndrome. Using its own MiXCR run on the immunoSEQ multiplex PCR reads, TCRdb lists one record per CDR3 protein. The sample shows fewer than 80,000 distinct CDR3 sequences, 94% of them seen only once. Sequences were obtained from CD8+ T cells from PBMCs. The receptor set was obtained from a human donor with multiple sclerosis. The CDR3 runs from the conserved cysteine through the conserved F or W. D genes are given only for firm matches. A row's size may be missing; if present it is once, few, many or a size class.

D gene: -; V gene: TRBV28; clone size: -; J gene: TRBJ1-1; CDR3 protein: CASSPSGTVEAFF; CDR3 DNA: TGTGCCAGCAGCCCCTCTGGGACGGTTGAAGCTTTCTTT
D gene: -; V gene: TRBV28; clone size: -; J gene: TRBJ1-1; CDR3 protein: CASSPQTFTEAFF; CDR3 DNA: TGTGCCAGCAGTCCTCAGACATTTACTGAAGCTTTCTTT
D gene: -; V gene: TRBV7-9; clone size: -; J gene: TRBJ1-4; CDR3 protein: CASTTTEDREKLFF; CDR3 DNA: TGTGCCAGCACCACAACCGAAGATAGGGAAAAACTGTTTTTT
D gene: -; V gene: TRBV21-1; clone size: once; J gene: TRBJ2-7; CDR3 protein: CASSRRGYEQYF; CDR3 DNA: TGTGCCAGCAGCAGAAGGGGCTACGAGCAGTACTTC
D gene: -; V gene: TRBV28; clone size: -; J gene: TRBJ2-7; CDR3 protein: CASSGTISGNYEQYF; CDR3 DNA: TGTGCCAGCAGCGGCACAATTTCAGGGAACTACGAGCAGTACTTC
D gene: TRBD1; V gene: TRBV4-3; clone size: -; J gene: TRBJ1-6; CDR3 protein: CASSQGGTEYNSPLHF; CDR3 DNA: TGCGCCAGCAGCCAAGGCGGGACAGAGTATAATTCACCCCTCCACTTT
D gene: TRBD2; V gene: TRBV29-1; clone size: -; J gene: TRBJ2-1; CDR3 protein: CSVEAGPDPFF; CDR3 DNA: TGCAGCGTCGAAGCGGGACCCGACCCGTTCTTC
D gene: TRBD2; V gene: TRBV3-1; clone size: -; J gene: TRBJ2-7; CDR3 protein: CASRLTSGGRSYEQYF; CDR3 DNA: TGTGCCAGCAGGCTAACTAGCGGGGGGCGTTCCTACGAGCAGTACTTC
D gene: TRBD1; V gene: TRBV7-9; clone size: once; J gene: TRBJ2-7; CDR3 protein: CASSSLTGLSYEQYF; CDR3 DNA: TGTGCCAGCAGTTCCTTGACAGGGCTTTCCTACGAGCAGTACTTC
D gene: -; V gene: TRBV29-1; clone size: -; J gene: TRBJ2-7; CDR3 protein: CSVEGSRGYEQYF; CDR3 DNA: TGCAGCGTTGAAGGCTCCAGGGGTTACGAGCAGTACTTC
D gene: -; V gene: TRBV30; clone size: -; J gene: TRBJ2-1; CDR3 protein: CAWSALGMAEQFF; CDR3 DNA: TGTGCCTGGAGTGCCTTAGGTATGGCTGAGCAGTTCTTC
D gene: TRBD1; V gene: TRBV20-1; clone size: -; J gene: TRBJ2-1; CDR3 protein: CSARPRQGLIDEQFF; CDR3 DNA: TGCAGTGCTAGACCCCGACAGGGATTGATCGATGAGCAGTTCTTC
D gene: -; V gene: TRBV5-1; clone size: -; J gene: TRBJ2-1; CDR3 protein: CASSLVEPSYNEQFF; CDR3 DNA: TGCGCCAGCAGCTTGGTCGAACCCTCCTACAATGAGCAGTTCTTC
D gene: TRBD2; V gene: TRBV13; clone size: -; J gene: TRBJ2-5; CDR3 protein: CASSAGLAGGQETQYF; CDR3 DNA: TGTGCCAGCAGCGCGGGACTAGCGGGGGGCCAAGAGACCCAGTACTTC
D gene: -; V gene: TRBV9; clone size: -; J gene: TRBJ1-2; CDR3 protein: CASSVGIAPSATYGYTF; CDR3 DNA: TGTGCCAGCAGCGTGGGAATCGCGCCCTCGGCTACCTATGGCTACACCTTC
D gene: -; V gene: TRBV30; clone size: -; J gene: TRBJ1-5; CDR3 protein: CAWSEGRNQPQHF; CDR3 DNA: TGTGCCTGGAGTGAAGGCAGAAATCAGCCCCAGCATTTT
D gene: -; V gene: TRBV13; clone size: -; J gene: TRBJ2-6; CDR3 protein: CASSYGRRRSSGANVLTF; CDR3 DNA: TGTGCCAGCAGCTACGGACGGCGGCGAAGCTCTGGGGCCAACGTCCTGACTTTC
D gene: TRBD2; V gene: TRBV27; clone size: -; J gene: TRBJ2-5; CDR3 protein: CASSSGTSGSETQYF; CDR3 DNA: TGTGCCAGCAGTTCCGGGACTAGCGGGAGTGAGACCCAGTACTTC
D gene: -; V gene: TRBV29-1; clone size: -; J gene: TRBJ2-7; CDR3 protein: CSVELGEQYF; CDR3 DNA: TGCAGCGTTGAGTTGGGCGAGCAGTACTTC
D gene: -; V gene: TRBV9; clone size: -; J gene: TRBJ1-2; CDR3 protein: CASSVVPPGGYGYTF; CDR3 DNA: TGTGCCAGCAGCGTAGTACCCCCGGGGGGGTATGGCTACACCTTC
D gene: TRBD1; V gene: TRBV29-1; clone size: -; J gene: TRBJ1-1; CDR3 protein: CSALGDGGQGTTEAFF; CDR3 DNA: TGCAGCGCCCTAGGGGACGGGGGACAGGGCACCACTGAAGCTTTCTTT
D gene: -; V gene: TRBV20-1; clone size: once; J gene: TRBJ2-5; CDR3 protein: CSARAGAEQETQYF; CDR3 DNA: TGCAGTGCTAGAGCGGGGGCTGAGCAAGAGACCCAGTACTTC
D gene: TRBD1; V gene: TRBV30; clone size: -; J gene: TRBJ2-1; CDR3 protein: CAWGQGDSYNEQFF; CDR3 DNA: TGTGCCTGGGGACAGGGGGACTCCTACAATGAGCAGTTCTTC
D gene: -; V gene: TRBV6-1; clone size: -; J gene: TRBJ2-7; CDR3 protein: CASTAREVGEQYF; CDR3 DNA: TGTGCCAGCACCGCCCGTGAGGTGGGGGAGCAGTACTTC
D gene: -; V gene: TRBV9; clone size: -; J gene: TRBJ1-2; CDR3 protein: CASSAETDNYGYTF; CDR3 DNA: TGTGCCAGCAGCGCCGAGACAGACAACTATGGCTACACCTTC
D gene: -; V gene: TRBV27; clone size: -; J gene: TRBJ2-1; CDR3 protein: CASSSPTSSYNEQFF; CDR3 DNA: TGTGCCAGCAGTTCCCCGACTAGCTCCTACAATGAGCAGTTCTTC
D gene: -; V gene: TRBV7-8; clone size: once; J gene: TRBJ2-3; CDR3 protein: CASGGDTQYF; CDR3 DNA: TGTGCCAGTGGGGGAGATACGCAGTATTTT
D gene: -; V gene: TRBV29-1; clone size: -; J gene: TRBJ2-7; CDR3 protein: CSVAGTPYEQYF; CDR3 DNA: TGCAGCGTTGCGGGGACCCCCTACGAGCAGTACTTC
D gene: -; V gene: TRBV5-4; clone size: -; J gene: TRBJ2-5; CDR3 protein: CASSLYRGGQETQYF; CDR3 DNA: TGTGCCAGCAGCTTGTATAGGGGGGGCCAAGAGACCCAGTACTTC
D gene: TRBD2; V gene: TRBV7-2; clone size: -; J gene: TRBJ2-3; CDR3 protein: CASRSGLAGITDTQYF; CDR3 DNA: TGTGCCAGCAGGTCGGGACTAGCGGGGATCACAGATACGCAGTATTTT
D gene: TRBD1; V gene: TRBV5-6; clone size: -; J gene: TRBJ2-7; CDR3 protein: CASSLSSGQGFHEQYF; CDR3 DNA: TGTGCCAGCAGCTTGAGTTCTGGACAGGGGTTCCACGAGCAGTACTTC
D gene: -; V gene: TRBV13; clone size: -; J gene: TRBJ1-1; CDR3 protein: CASSTSPNTEAFF; CDR3 DNA: TGTGCCAGCAGCACCTCACCCAACACTGAAGCTTTCTTT
D gene: TRBD1; V gene: TRBV27; clone size: -; J gene: TRBJ2-5; CDR3 protein: CASSLGQGAWETQYF; CDR3 DNA: TGTGCCAGCAGTTTGGGACAGGGGGCTTGGGAGACCCAGTACTTC
D gene: TRBD2; V gene: TRBV7-3; clone size: -; J gene: TRBJ2-3; CDR3 protein: CASSSGTSADTQYF; CDR3 DNA: TGTGCCAGCAGCTCCGGGACTAGCGCAGATACGCAGTATTTT
D gene: TRBD2; V gene: TRBV29-1; clone size: -; J gene: TRBJ2-7; CDR3 protein: CSALTSGRAGELYEQYF; CDR3 DNA: TGCAGCGCCCTGACTAGCGGGAGGGCCGGTGAGCTCTACGAGCAGTACTTC